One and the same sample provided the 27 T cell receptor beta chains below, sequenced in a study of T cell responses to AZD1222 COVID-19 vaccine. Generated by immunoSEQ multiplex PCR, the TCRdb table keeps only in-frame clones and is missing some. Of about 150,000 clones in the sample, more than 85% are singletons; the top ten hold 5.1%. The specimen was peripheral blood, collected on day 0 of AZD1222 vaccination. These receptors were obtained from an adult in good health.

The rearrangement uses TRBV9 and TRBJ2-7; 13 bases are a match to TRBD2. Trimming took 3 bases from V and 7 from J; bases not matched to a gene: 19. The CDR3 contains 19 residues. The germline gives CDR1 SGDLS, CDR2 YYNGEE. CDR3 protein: CASSDGTSGTYPELGEQYF. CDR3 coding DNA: TGTGCCAGCAGCGATGGGACTAGCGGGACATATCCGGAGCTGGGAGAGCAGTACTTC. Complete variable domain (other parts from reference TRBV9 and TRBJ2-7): DSGVTQTPKHLITATGQRVTLRCSPRSGDLSVYWYQQSLDQGLQFLIQYYNGEERAKGNILERFSAQQFPDLHSELNLSSLELGDSALYFCASSDGTSGTYPELGEQYFGPGTRLTVT.

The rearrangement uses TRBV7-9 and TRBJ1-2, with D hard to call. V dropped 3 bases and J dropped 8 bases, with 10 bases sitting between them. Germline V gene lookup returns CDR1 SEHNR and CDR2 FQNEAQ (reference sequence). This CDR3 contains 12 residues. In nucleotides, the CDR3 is TGTGCCAGCAGCTTCGTTGGGATCGGCTACACCTTC. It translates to CASSFVGIGYTF.

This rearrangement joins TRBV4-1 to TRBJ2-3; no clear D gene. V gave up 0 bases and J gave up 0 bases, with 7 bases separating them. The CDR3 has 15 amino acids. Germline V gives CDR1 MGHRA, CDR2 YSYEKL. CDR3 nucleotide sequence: TGCGCCAGCAGCCAAGATCACGGGAGCACAGATACGCAGTATTTT. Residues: CASSQDHGSTDTQYF.

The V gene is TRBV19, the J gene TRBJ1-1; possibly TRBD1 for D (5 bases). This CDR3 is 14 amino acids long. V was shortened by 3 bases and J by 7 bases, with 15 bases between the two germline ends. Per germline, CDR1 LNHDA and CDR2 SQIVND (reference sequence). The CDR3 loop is CASSIRQGANEAFF. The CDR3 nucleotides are TGTGCCAGTAGTATTAGGCAGGGAGCAAATGAAGCTTTCTTT.

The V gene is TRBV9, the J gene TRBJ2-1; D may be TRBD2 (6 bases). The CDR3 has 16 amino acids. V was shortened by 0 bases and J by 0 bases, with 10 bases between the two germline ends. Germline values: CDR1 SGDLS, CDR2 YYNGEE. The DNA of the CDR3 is TGTGCCAGCAGCGTAGAAGGAGGGAGCTCCTACAATGAGCAGTTCTTC. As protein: CASSVEGGSSYNEQFF.

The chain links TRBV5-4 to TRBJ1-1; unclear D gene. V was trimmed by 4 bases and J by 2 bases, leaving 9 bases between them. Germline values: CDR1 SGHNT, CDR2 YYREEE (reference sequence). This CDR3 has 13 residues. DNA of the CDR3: TGTGCCAGCAGCCTAACAGTTAACACTGAAGCTTTCTTT. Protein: CASSLTVNTEAFF.

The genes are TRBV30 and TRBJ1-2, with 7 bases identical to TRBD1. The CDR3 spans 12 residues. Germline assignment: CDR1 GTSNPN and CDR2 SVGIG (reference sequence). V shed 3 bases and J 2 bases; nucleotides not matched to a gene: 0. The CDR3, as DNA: TGTGCCTGGAGGGGACAGAACTATGGCTACACCTTC. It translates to CAWRGQNYGYTF.

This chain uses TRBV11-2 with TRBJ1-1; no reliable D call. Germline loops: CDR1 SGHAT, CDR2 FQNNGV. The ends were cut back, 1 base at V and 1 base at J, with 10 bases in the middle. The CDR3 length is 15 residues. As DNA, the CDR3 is TGTGCCAGCAGCTTAGGCCCGAGGACGAACACTGAAGCTTTCTTT. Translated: CASSLGPRTNTEAFF.

The CDR3 DNA sequence: TGCAGCGCGGTTGTGTCGGGGTCCTACGAGCAGTACTTC. It yields the protein CSAVVSGSYEQYF. V usage is TRBV29-1 and J usage is TRBJ2-7; weak D call: TRBD2 (5 bases). Per the germline V gene, CDR1 is SQVTM and CDR2 is ANQGSEA. The germline V and J ends were trimmed by 7 bases and 1 base, with 14 bases remaining between them. The CDR3 extends over 13 amino acids.

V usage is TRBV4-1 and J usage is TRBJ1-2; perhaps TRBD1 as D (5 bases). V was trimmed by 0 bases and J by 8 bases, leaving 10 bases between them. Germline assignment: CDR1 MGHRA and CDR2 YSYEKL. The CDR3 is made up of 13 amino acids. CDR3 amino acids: CASSQDFGAGYTF. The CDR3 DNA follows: TGCGCCAGCAGCCAAGATTTTGGGGCGGGCTACACCTTC.

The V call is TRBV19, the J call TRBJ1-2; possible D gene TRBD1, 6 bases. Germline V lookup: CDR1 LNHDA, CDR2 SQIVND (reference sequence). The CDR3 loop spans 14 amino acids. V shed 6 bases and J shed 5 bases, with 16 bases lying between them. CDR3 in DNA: TGTGCCAGTAGCCCAGGACAGATTTTTTATGGCTACACCTTC. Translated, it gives CASSPGQIFYGYTF.

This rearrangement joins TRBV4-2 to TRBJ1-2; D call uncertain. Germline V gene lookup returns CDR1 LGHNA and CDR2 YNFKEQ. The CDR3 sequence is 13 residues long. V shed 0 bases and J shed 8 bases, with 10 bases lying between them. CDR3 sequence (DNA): TGTGCCAGCAGCCAAGATCCAGGCGGAGGCTACACCTTC. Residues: CASSQDPGGGYTF.

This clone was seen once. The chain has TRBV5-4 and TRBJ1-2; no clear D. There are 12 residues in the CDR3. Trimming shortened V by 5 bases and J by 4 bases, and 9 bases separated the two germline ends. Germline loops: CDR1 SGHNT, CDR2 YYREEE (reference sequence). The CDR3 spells CASSPAGYGYTF. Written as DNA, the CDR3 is TGTGCCAGCAGTCCGGCGGGCTATGGCTACACCTTC.

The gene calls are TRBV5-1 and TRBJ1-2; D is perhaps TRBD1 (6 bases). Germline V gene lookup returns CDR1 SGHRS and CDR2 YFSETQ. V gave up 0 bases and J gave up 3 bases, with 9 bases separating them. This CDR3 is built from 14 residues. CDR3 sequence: CASSLAGEDYGYTF. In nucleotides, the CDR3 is TGCGCCAGCAGCTTGGCAGGGGAGGACTATGGCTACACCTTC. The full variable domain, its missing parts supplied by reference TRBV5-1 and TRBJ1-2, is KAGVTQTPRYLIKTRGQQVTLSCSPISGHRSVSWYQQTPGQGLQFLFEYFSETQRNKGNFPGRFSGRQFSNSRSEMNVSTLELGDSALYLCASSLAGEDYGYTFGSGTRLTVV.

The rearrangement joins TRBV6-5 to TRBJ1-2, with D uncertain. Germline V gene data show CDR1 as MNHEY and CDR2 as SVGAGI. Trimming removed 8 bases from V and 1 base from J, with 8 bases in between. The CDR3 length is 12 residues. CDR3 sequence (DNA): TGTGCCAGCCAGCTACATAACTATGGCTACACCTTC. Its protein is CASQLHNYGYTF.

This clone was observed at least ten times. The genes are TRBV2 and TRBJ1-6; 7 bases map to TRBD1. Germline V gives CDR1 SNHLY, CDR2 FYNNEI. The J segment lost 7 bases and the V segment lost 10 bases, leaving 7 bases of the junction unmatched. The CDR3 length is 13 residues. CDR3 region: CATAGQFNSPLHF. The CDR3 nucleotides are TGTGCCACCGCGGGACAGTTCAATTCACCCCTCCACTTT.

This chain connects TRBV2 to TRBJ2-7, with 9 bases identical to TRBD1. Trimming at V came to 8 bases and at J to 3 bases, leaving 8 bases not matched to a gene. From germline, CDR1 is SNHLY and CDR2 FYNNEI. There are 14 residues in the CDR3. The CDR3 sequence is CASGQDRGIYEQYF. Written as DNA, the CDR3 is TGTGCCAGCGGGCAGGACAGGGGAATCTACGAGCAGTACTTC.

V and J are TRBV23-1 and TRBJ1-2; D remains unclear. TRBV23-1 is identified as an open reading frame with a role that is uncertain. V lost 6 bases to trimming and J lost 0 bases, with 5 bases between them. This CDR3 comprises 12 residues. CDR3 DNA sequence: TGCGCCAGCAGCCGCGCTAACTATGGCTACACCTTC. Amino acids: CASSRANYGYTF.

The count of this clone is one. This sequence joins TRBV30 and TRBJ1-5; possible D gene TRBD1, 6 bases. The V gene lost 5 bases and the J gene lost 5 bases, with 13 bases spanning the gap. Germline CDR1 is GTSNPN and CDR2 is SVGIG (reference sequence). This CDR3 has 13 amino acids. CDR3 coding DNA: TGTGCCTGGGGGACAAGAGCAGATCAGCCCCAGCATTTT. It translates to CAWGTRADQPQHF.

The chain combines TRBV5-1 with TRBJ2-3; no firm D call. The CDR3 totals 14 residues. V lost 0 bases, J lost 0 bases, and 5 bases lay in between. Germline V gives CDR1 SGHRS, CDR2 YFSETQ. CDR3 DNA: TGCGCCAGCAGCTTGGAGTCTAGCACAGATACGCAGTATTTT. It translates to CASSLESSTDTQYF.

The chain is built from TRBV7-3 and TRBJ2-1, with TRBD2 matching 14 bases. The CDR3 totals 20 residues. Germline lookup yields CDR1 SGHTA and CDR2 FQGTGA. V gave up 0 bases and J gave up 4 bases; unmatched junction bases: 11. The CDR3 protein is CASSLTPIRRLAGGYNEQFF. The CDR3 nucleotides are TGTGCCAGCAGCTTAACGCCAATACGAAGACTAGCGGGAGGGTACAATGAGCAGTTCTTC.

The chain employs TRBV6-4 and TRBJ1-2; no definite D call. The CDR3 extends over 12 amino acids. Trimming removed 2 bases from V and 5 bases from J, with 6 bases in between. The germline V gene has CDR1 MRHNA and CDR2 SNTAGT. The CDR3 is CASSDAGYGYTF. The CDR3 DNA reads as TGTGCCAGCAGTGACGCCGGGTATGGCTACACCTTC.

CDR3 in amino acids: CASSLGTGLAFF. CDR3 nucleotide sequence: TGCGCCAGCAGCTTGGGGACGGGGTTAGCTTTCTTT. The chain couples TRBV5-1 to TRBJ1-1; D ambiguous. Germline CDR1 and CDR2: SGHRS and YFSETQ. This CDR3 spans 12 amino acids. The V and J ends lost 0 bases and 10 bases respectively, with 10 bases between them.

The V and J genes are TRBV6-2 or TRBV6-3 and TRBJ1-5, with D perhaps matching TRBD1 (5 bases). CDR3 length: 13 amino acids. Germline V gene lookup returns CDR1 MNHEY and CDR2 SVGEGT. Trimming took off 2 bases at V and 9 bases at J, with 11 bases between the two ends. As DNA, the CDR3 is TGTGCCAGCAGTTACGGTGGGGGGATGCCCCAGCATTTT. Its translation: CASSYGGGMPQHF.

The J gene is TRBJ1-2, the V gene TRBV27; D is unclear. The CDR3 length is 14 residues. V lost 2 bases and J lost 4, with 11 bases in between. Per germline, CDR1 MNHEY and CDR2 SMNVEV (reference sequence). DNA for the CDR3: TGTGCCAGCAGTTTAAACCCAGTTCCCTATGGCTACACCTTC. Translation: CASSLNPVPYGYTF.

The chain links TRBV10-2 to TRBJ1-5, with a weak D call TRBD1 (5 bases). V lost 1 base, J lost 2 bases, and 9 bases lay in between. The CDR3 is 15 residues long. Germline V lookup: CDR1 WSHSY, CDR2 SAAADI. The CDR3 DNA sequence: TGCGCCAGCAGTGAGTGGGGGGTGGGCAATCAGCCCCAGCATTTT. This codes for CASSEWGVGNQPQHF.

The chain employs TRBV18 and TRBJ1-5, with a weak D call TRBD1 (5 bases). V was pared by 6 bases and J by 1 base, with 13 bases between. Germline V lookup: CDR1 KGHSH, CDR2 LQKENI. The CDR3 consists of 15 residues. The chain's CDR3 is CASSPGTASNQPQHF. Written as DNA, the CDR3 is TGTGCCAGCTCCCCAGGGACGGCCAGCAATCAGCCCCAGCATTTT. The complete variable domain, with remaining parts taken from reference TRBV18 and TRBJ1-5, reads NAGVMQNPRHLVRRRGQEARLRCSPMKGHSHVYWYRQLPEEGLKFMVYLQKENIIDESGMPKERFSAEFPKEGPSILRIQQVVRGDSAAYFCASSPGTASNQPQHFGDGTRLSIL.